Only one count was recorded for the clone carrying this T cell receptor beta chain. Its antigen is not identified. This entry is derived from a study of memory CD4+ T cells and cytomegalovirus serostatus. General study points: Median bootstrapped AUC for CMV status was approximately 0.96 originally, approximately 0.91 US-trained.

The repertoire was sequenced with immunoSEQ multiplex PCR; TCRdb's copy has only in-frame clones and lacks some. The sample contains around 53,000 clones, more than 70% of which appear only once. Single viable CD3+CD4+CD8-CD45RO+ cells were sorted as the memory CD4+ T cells. There are 15 residues in the CDR3. In germline, CDR1 is MNHNS, CDR2 SASEGT. The V and J ends lost 3 bases and 4 bases respectively, with 13 bases between them. The chain links TRBV6-1 to TRBJ1-5; D remains unclear. This TCR derives from an adult in good health and CMV-seropositive. Input material: memory CD4+ T cells from blood. CDR3 sequence reads: CASSESGRANQPQHF. The DNA of the CDR3 is TGTGCCAGCAGTGAGTCGGGGAGGGCAAATCAGCCCCAGCATTTT.